The entry that follows covers one TCR beta chain sequence. The CDR3 loop spans 17 amino acids. The V end lost 1 base, the J end lost 5 bases, and 20 bases lay between the germline ends. Germline V gives CDR1 MGHRA, CDR2 YSYEKL. The sample comes from a study of blood T cell repertoires in COVID-19. Study overall: Samples taken during acute and convalescent COVID-19 were collected in the United States, Italy and Spain. PBMCs, B-cell-depleted T cells, or T cells were the source of the cDNA or gDNA that made up the material.

Original processing methods: Reference gene primer amplification yielded estimated nucleated cell counts. Data came from immunoSEQ multiplex PCR; TCRdb stores just in-frame clones and leaves some out. That table supplies the V and J calls and clone size; D and trimming were determined from the DNA. The sample consists of tens of thousands of clones, almost 85% of them appearing once. The clonotype comes from a human donor in a cohort sampled during active COVID-19. Sequencing was performed on peripheral blood. The chain joins TRBV4-1 to TRBJ1-1; the D gene is possibly TRBD1 (6 bases). This CDR3 is CASSQGRVGGRRTEAFF. CDR3 nucleotide sequence: TGCGCCAGCAGCCAAGGCCGCGTGGGGGGGCGGCGGACTGAAGCTTTCTTT.